This T cell receptor (beta chain) was identified during a study of blood T cell repertoires in COVID-19. The protocol was immunoSEQ multiplex PCR, while the TCRdb copy is restricted to in-frame clones and leaves out a portion. Of about 240,000 clones listed, approximately 82% are singletons. CDR1 MDHEN and CDR2 SYDVKM come from the germline V gene. CDR3 length: 18 residues. V was pared by 5 bases and J by 3 bases, with 23 bases between. Sequenced input: peripheral blood. The rearrangement uses TRBV28 and TRBJ1-5, with a weak D call TRBD1 (5 bases). The sequence was collected from a man aged 30-40 years who had recovered from COVID-19. CDR3 loop: CASSPPGRAGGTNQPQHF. DNA of the CDR3: TGTGCCAGCAGTCCCCCCGGGAGGGCCGGTGGGACCAATCAGCCCCAGCATTTT.